This T cell receptor beta chain is from a study of cytomegalovirus exposure and HLA in healthy donors. Study-wide points: Differences between HLA loci emerged in a later analysis of TCR association rates, with DRB1 most and HLA-C fewest.

This CDR3 region has 16 residues. Germline V lookup: CDR1 SGHNT, CDR2 YYREEE (reference sequence). V dropped 4 bases and J dropped 9; count of bases not matched to a gene: 11. Primers: 60 Vbeta forward and 13 Jbeta reverse. This table comes from immunoSEQ multiplex PCR, and its TCRdb copy is limited to in-frame clones, with some not included. The data hold over 85,000 clones, with about three quarters observed a single time. As concerns this clone: Antigen unknown.

The rearrangement links TRBV5-4 to TRBJ2-1, with 12 bases matching TRBD2. The sample taken for sequencing was PBMCs. The origin of this receptor is a woman in her fifties or sixties in good health and CMV-seropositive. The CDR3 sequence: CASSHPTSGGHGEQFF. The CDR3 DNA reads TGTGCCAGCAGCCACCCTACTAGCGGGGGGCACGGTGAGCAGTTCTTC.